The 20 T cell receptor beta chains below were found in one sample sequenced in a study of T cell responses to AZD1222 COVID-19 vaccine. The protocol was immunoSEQ multiplex PCR, while the TCRdb copy is restricted to in-frame clones and leaves out a portion. The table records around 80,000 clones, roughly 87% of them present only once. The sample consisted of peripheral blood, taken 28 days after the second AZD1222 dose. These receptors originate from an adult who received the AZD1222 COVID-19 vaccine.

The CDR3 coding sequence is TGTGCCAGCTCAGAACGGAACTATGGCTACACCTTC. Protein: CASSERNYGYTF. The chain links TRBV28 to TRBJ1-2; D call uncertain. Germline-derived CDR1 and CDR2 are MDHEN and SYDVKM. The CDR3 runs 12 residues. The ends were cut back, 8 bases at V and 2 bases at J, with 9 bases in the middle.

The chain uses TRBV6-2 or TRBV6-3 and TRBJ2-6; D unresolved. This CDR3 is 15 amino acids long. V was pared by 5 bases and J by 0 bases, with 8 bases between. Germline V gene lookup returns CDR1 MNHEY and CDR2 SVGEGT. The CDR3 loop is CASSRDTSGANVLTF. The CDR3 nucleotides read TGTGCCAGCAGTCGAGACACCTCTGGGGCCAACGTCCTGACTTTC.

The rearrangement joins TRBV30 to TRBJ1-3; D is unresolved. Germline lookup yields CDR1 GTSNPN and CDR2 SVGIG (reference sequence). V lost 0 bases, J lost 7 bases, and 10 bases lay in between. The length of the CDR3 is 13 residues. This CDR3 reads CAWSVTAGNTIYF. The CDR3 region has the DNA TGTGCCTGGAGTGTAACAGCGGGGAACACCATATATTTT.

The V and J genes are TRBV9 and TRBJ2-7, with D unclear. The ends were cut back, 3 bases at V and 4 bases at J, with 17 bases in the middle. This CDR3 spans 15 amino acids. CDR1 and CDR2 (germline): SGDLS, YYNGEE. The CDR3: CASSARSGLPYEQYF. In DNA, the CDR3 is TGTGCCAGCAGCGCCCGATCTGGTCTTCCTTACGAGCAGTACTTC. The full variable domain, rest sourced from reference TRBV9 and TRBJ2-7, is DSGVTQTPKHLITATGQRVTLRCSPRSGDLSVYWYQQSLDQGLQFLIQYYNGEERAKGNILERFSAQQFPDLHSELNLSSLELGDSALYFCASSARSGLPYEQYFGPGTRLTVT.

The chain is built from TRBV4-2 and TRBJ1-4; D ambiguous. V was shortened by 0 bases and J by 7 bases, with 3 bases between the two germline ends. Germline V gene data show CDR1 as LGHNA and CDR2 as YNFKEQ. The CDR3 runs to 12 residues. The CDR3 region has the DNA TGTGCCAGCAGCCAAGATCGTGAAAAACTGTTTTTT. It specifies CASSQDREKLFF.

This chain links TRBV3-1 (or the pseudogene TRBV3-2) with TRBJ1-5; 8 bases line up with TRBD1. The V gene end was trimmed by 3 bases and the J gene end by 7 bases; junction bases not matched to a gene: 8. Germline CDR1 and CDR2: LGHDT and YNNKEL (reference sequence). The length of the CDR3 is 15 residues. The CDR3 is CASSHSPGGGQPQHF. The CDR3 nucleotides read TGTGCCAGCAGCCACTCCCCAGGGGGCGGGCAGCCCCAGCATTTT.

The J gene is TRBJ1-2, the V gene TRBV7-9; 7 positions match TRBD1. V was pared by 5 bases and J by 4 bases, with 7 bases of the junction left unmatched. Germline-derived CDR1 and CDR2 are SEHNR and FQNEAQ (reference sequence). This CDR3 has 14 residues. The CDR3 DNA follows: TGTGCCAGCAGCCCCGGGACAGCCGTCTATGGCTACACCTTC. It encodes CASSPGTAVYGYTF.

The gene calls are TRBV9 and TRBJ1-2; D gene unclear. This CDR3 is built from 17 residues. CDR1 and CDR2 (germline): SGDLS, YYNGEE. Deletions cut 4 bases from V and 1 base from J, with 20 bases between. This chain's CDR3 is CASSFTGPVRLNYGYTF. The DNA for the CDR3 is TGTGCCAGCAGCTTTACCGGGCCCGTGCGACTTAACTATGGCTACACCTTC.

J is TRBJ1-1 and V is TRBV7-9; D is perhaps TRBD1 (5 bases). The CDR3 has 15 residues. V dropped 5 bases and J dropped 1 base, with 14 bases sitting between them. The germline CDR1 and CDR2 sequences are SEHNR and FQNEAQ (reference sequence). Here the CDR3 reads CASSLQQASNTEAFF. CDR3 nucleotide sequence: TGTGCCAGCAGCCTGCAACAGGCGTCGAACACTGAAGCTTTCTTT.

The chain joins TRBV18 to TRBJ1-1; D remains ambiguous. The CDR3 sequence is 14 residues long. The V gene's germline CDR1 is KGHSH and CDR2 LQKENI. Between the trimmed V and J ends, which lost 0 bases and 1 base, there was a span of 6 bases. DNA for the CDR3: TGTGCCAGCTCACCACCGGCTTCGAACACTGAAGCTTTCTTT. Translation gives CASSPPASNTEAFF.

This chain uses TRBV5-1 with TRBJ2-5; no reliable D call. CDR1 and CDR2 (germline): SGHRS, YFSETQ. The CDR3 is 15 residues long. The V end lost 1 base, the J end lost 5 bases, and 15 bases lay between the germline ends. This CDR3 reads CASSLRGAIEETQYF. DNA of the CDR3: TGCGCCAGCAGCTTGCGAGGAGCGATTGAGGAGACCCAGTACTTC.

This chain links TRBV5-5 with TRBJ2-2; 15 bases map to TRBD2. The CDR3 totals 18 residues. Germline V gene data show CDR1 as SGHKS and CDR2 as YYEKEE (reference sequence). Unmatched junction bases numbered 5, after V lost 4 bases and J lost 1 base. CDR3 coding DNA: TGTGCCAGCAGCCTACCGGGACTAGCGGGAGGGAACACCGGGGAGCTGTTTTTT. Amino acids: CASSLPGLAGGNTGELFF.

The J gene is TRBJ2-1, the V gene TRBV7-3; 7 nucleotides align to TRBD2. The CDR3 spans 14 residues. Germline V CDR1 and CDR2: SGHTA, FQGTGA. After removal of 3 bases from V and 5 bases from J, the junction contained 4 bases not matched to a gene. This chain's CDR3 is CASSLAGVNNEQFF. The CDR3 region has the DNA TGTGCCAGCAGCTTGGCGGGAGTGAACAATGAGCAGTTCTTC.

This rearrangement joins TRBV12-5 to TRBJ2-1; 13 nucleotides align to TRBD2. The CDR3 consists of 16 residues. The trim removed 0 bases at V and 7 bases at J, leaving 3 bases unmatched. Per germline, CDR1 LGHNT and CDR2 FRNRAP. The CDR3 DNA reads as TGTGCTAGTGGTTTGGTAAGGACTAGCGGGAGAAATGAGCAGTTCTTC. Translation gives CASGLVRTSGRNEQFF.

The chain employs TRBV12-3 or TRBV12-4 and TRBJ1-6; D remains ambiguous. The germline V and J ends were trimmed by 3 bases and 6 bases, with 3 bases remaining between them. The CDR3 is made up of 12 amino acids. This CDR3 is CASSLSNSPLHF. The CDR3 DNA follows: TGTGCCAGCAGTTTGTCTAATTCACCCCTCCACTTT.

CDR3 protein: CASSMWTVNEKLFF. As DNA, the CDR3 is TGTGCCAGTAGTATGTGGACGGTTAATGAAAAACTGTTTTTT. The chain is built from TRBV19 and TRBJ1-4; no clear D gene. Deletions cut 3 bases from V and 4 bases from J, with 9 bases between. Germline CDR1 and CDR2: LNHDA and SQIVND (reference sequence). The CDR3 is 14 residues long.

The chain employs TRBV30 and TRBJ2-7; 15 bases are a match to TRBD2. From germline, CDR1 is GTSNPN and CDR2 SVGIG (reference sequence). The CDR3 extends over 16 amino acids. V dropped 1 base and J dropped 0; count of bases not matched to a gene: 1. The CDR3 protein is CAWSGTSGRASYEQYF. CDR3 bases: TGTGCCTGGAGTGGGACTAGCGGGAGGGCCTCCTACGAGCAGTACTTC.

The rearrangement joins TRBV2 to TRBJ2-7, with TRBD1 matching 8 bases. J lost 1 base, V lost 8 bases, and 7 bases had no gene match. This CDR3 region has 14 residues. Germline values: CDR1 SNHLY, CDR2 FYNNEI. The CDR3 reads CASLDRGASYEQYF. CDR3 in DNA: TGTGCCAGCTTAGACAGGGGCGCTTCCTACGAGCAGTACTTC. The complete variable domain, with remaining parts taken from reference TRBV2 and TRBJ2-7, reads EPEVTQTPSHQVTQMGQEVILRCVPISNHLYFYWYRQILGQKVEFLVSFYNNEISEKSEIFDDQFSVERPDGSNFTLKIRSTKLEDSAMYFCASLDRGASYEQYFGPGTRLTVT.

The chain carries TRBV3-1 (or the pseudogene TRBV3-2) and TRBJ2-5, with 8 bases fitting TRBD1. CDR1 LGHDT and CDR2 YNNKEL come from the germline V gene (reference sequence). J was trimmed by 1 base and V by 3 bases; bases with no gene match: 1. The CDR3 is made up of 14 amino acids. The CDR3 nucleotides read TGTGCCAGCAGCCACACAGGGGGCCAAGAGACCCAGTACTTC. Encoded protein: CASSHTGGQETQYF.

The rearrangement links TRBV6-2 or TRBV6-3 to TRBJ1-1; D remains unclear. Trimming took off 2 bases at V and 5 bases at J, with 15 bases between the two ends. Germline CDR1 reads MNHEY; CDR2 reads SVGEGT. The CDR3 is 15 residues long. This CDR3 is CASSYGSGDRTEAFF. The CDR3 nucleotides read TGTGCCAGCAGTTACGGATCGGGAGATCGTACTGAAGCTTTCTTT.